These T cell receptor beta chains were read from a single sample in a study of OX40 agonist ivuxolimab in advanced cancers. Profiled with immunoSEQ multiplex PCR; TCRdb holds only in-frame clones, not every one. Among tens of thousands of clones listed, approximately 80% were seen once. Material: CD4+ or CD8+ T cells sorted from blood, obtained in a trial of the OX40 agonist ivuxolimab. These receptors came from an adult with an advanced solid tumor such as melanoma, head and neck, liver or kidney cancer. Each CDR3 is given with its conserved first and last residue. D genes are given only for firm matches. Rows give clone size only sometimes, using once, few, many, or a class for an expanded clone.

j_call: TRBJ2-2
cdr3_length: 19
v_call: TRBV9
d_call: .
clone_size: .
cdr3_aa: CASSTLGRRHAANTGELFF
cdr3_nt: TGTGCCAGCAGCACCCTAGGTCGGAGGCACGCCGCGAACACCGGGGAGCTGTTTTTT

j_call: TRBJ1-2
cdr3_length: 14
v_call: TRBV13
d_call: .
clone_size: many
cdr3_aa: CASSTRGGNNGYTF
cdr3_nt: TGTGCCAGCAGCACCCGAGGGGGGAATAACGGCTACACCTTC

j_call: TRBJ2-7
cdr3_length: 15
v_call: TRBV4-1
d_call: .
clone_size: .
cdr3_aa: CASSQEEGNYYEQYF
cdr3_nt: TGCGCCAGCAGCCAAGAAGAGGGGAACTACTACGAGCAGTACTTC

j_call: TRBJ2-5
cdr3_length: 14
v_call: TRBV4-1
d_call: .
clone_size: once
cdr3_aa: CASSQEGSLETQYF
cdr3_nt: TGCGCCAGCAGCCAAGAAGGTAGTCTAGAGACCCAGTACTTC

j_call: TRBJ2-5
cdr3_length: 15
v_call: TRBV7-6
d_call: .
clone_size: .
cdr3_aa: CASSPRRGREETQYF
cdr3_nt: TGTGCCAGCAGCCCCCGGAGGGGGCGGGAGGAGACCCAGTACTTC

j_call: TRBJ2-7
cdr3_length: 14
v_call: TRBV13
d_call: TRBD1
clone_size: .
cdr3_aa: CASSLGQGPYEQYF
cdr3_nt: TGTGCCAGCAGCTTAGGACAGGGGCCCTACGAGCAGTACTTC

j_call: TRBJ2-1
cdr3_length: 13
v_call: TRBV9
d_call: .
clone_size: few
cdr3_aa: CASSLGSHNEQFF
cdr3_nt: TGTGCCAGCAGCTTGGGATCCCACAATGAGCAGTTCTTC

j_call: TRBJ2-7
cdr3_length: 13
v_call: TRBV14
d_call: TRBD1
clone_size: .
cdr3_aa: CASSGDRGNEQYF
cdr3_nt: TGTGCCAGCAGCGGGGACAGGGGGAACGAGCAGTACTTC

j_call: TRBJ2-7
cdr3_length: 13
v_call: TRBV18
d_call: TRBD1
clone_size: once
cdr3_aa: CASAGQGAYEQYF
cdr3_nt: TGTGCCAGCGCCGGACAGGGGGCCTACGAGCAGTACTTC

j_call: TRBJ2-7
cdr3_length: 13
v_call: TRBV27
d_call: .
clone_size: .
cdr3_aa: CASSSRTDYEQYF
cdr3_nt: TGTGCCAGCAGTTCCAGGACAGACTACGAGCAGTACTTC

j_call: TRBJ2-5
cdr3_length: 14
v_call: TRBV6-5
d_call: .
clone_size: few
cdr3_aa: CASSYWPAGETQYF
cdr3_nt: TGTGCCAGCAGTTACTGGCCGGCCGGGGAGACCCAGTACTTC

j_call: TRBJ1-2
cdr3_length: 15
v_call: TRBV4-3
d_call: TRBD1
clone_size: .
cdr3_aa: CASSQDLTGAGGYTF
cdr3_nt: TGCGCCAGCAGCCAAGACCTGACAGGGGCAGGCGGCTACACCTTC

j_call: TRBJ2-3
cdr3_length: 12
v_call: TRBV2
d_call: .
clone_size: .
cdr3_aa: CASPRGTDTQYF
cdr3_nt: TGTGCCAGCCCTAGGGGCACAGATACGCAGTATTTT

j_call: TRBJ2-1
cdr3_length: 15
v_call: TRBV19
d_call: .
clone_size: .
cdr3_aa: CATARDGNLYNEQFF
cdr3_nt: TGTGCCACCGCCCGGGACGGCAATTTATACAATGAGCAGTTCTTC

j_call: TRBJ2-5
cdr3_length: 14
v_call: TRBV5-1
d_call: TRBD1
clone_size: few
cdr3_aa: CASSLPTGRETQYF
cdr3_nt: TGCGCCAGCAGCTTACCGACAGGGCGGGAGACCCAGTACTTC

j_call: TRBJ2-7
cdr3_length: 15
v_call: TRBV2
d_call: .
clone_size: .
cdr3_aa: CASSRFRDNSYEQYF
cdr3_nt: TGTGCCAGCAGCCGTTTCCGGGACAACTCCTACGAGCAGTACTTC

j_call: TRBJ1-1
cdr3_length: 13
v_call: TRBV9
d_call: TRBD1
clone_size: .
cdr3_aa: CASTRGQGTEAFF
cdr3_nt: TGTGCCAGCACCCGAGGACAGGGCACTGAAGCTTTCTTT

j_call: TRBJ1-1
cdr3_length: 13
v_call: TRBV6-5
d_call: .
clone_size: .
cdr3_aa: CASSYGGTREAFF
cdr3_nt: TGTGCCAGCAGTTACGGGGGGACACGAGAAGCTTTCTTT

j_call: TRBJ2-1
cdr3_length: 15
v_call: TRBV19
d_call: TRBD2
clone_size: .
cdr3_aa: CASTVGTSGGNEQFF
cdr3_nt: TGTGCCAGTACCGTAGGGACTAGCGGGGGTAATGAGCAGTTCTTC

j_call: TRBJ2-4
cdr3_length: 14
v_call: TRBV27
d_call: .
clone_size: .
cdr3_aa: CASSPMGLKNIQYF
cdr3_nt: TGTGCCAGCAGTCCCATGGGACTTAAAAACATTCAGTACTTC

j_call: TRBJ2-1
cdr3_length: 16
v_call: TRBV5-1
d_call: .
clone_size: .
cdr3_aa: CASSGVVAAFTNEQFF
cdr3_nt: TGCGCCAGCAGCGGGGTAGTAGCGGCCTTTACGAATGAGCAGTTCTTC

j_call: TRBJ2-5
cdr3_length: 12
v_call: TRBV30
d_call: .
clone_size: .
cdr3_aa: CAWSSGRETQYF
cdr3_nt: TGTGCCTGGAGTTCGGGGCGAGAGACCCAGTACTTC

j_call: TRBJ1-5
cdr3_length: 15
v_call: TRBV5-6
d_call: .
clone_size: .
cdr3_aa: CASSLFREGGRPQHF
cdr3_nt: TGTGCCAGCAGCTTGTTCAGGGAGGGGGGTCGGCCCCAGCATTTT

j_call: TRBJ2-7
cdr3_length: 15
v_call: TRBV4-1
d_call: .
clone_size: .
cdr3_aa: CASSLGQSSSYEQYF
cdr3_nt: TGCGCCAGCAGCCTTGGACAGTCGAGCTCCTACGAGCAGTACTTC

j_call: TRBJ2-7
cdr3_length: 14
v_call: TRBV27
d_call: .
clone_size: .
cdr3_aa: CASSATGSSYEQYF
cdr3_nt: TGTGCCAGCAGTGCGACCGGGTCCTCCTACGAGCAGTACTTC

j_call: TRBJ2-1
cdr3_length: 15
v_call: TRBV19
d_call: TRBD2
clone_size: .
cdr3_aa: CASSIASGGLNEQFF
cdr3_nt: TGTGCCAGTAGTATAGCTAGCGGGGGCCTCAATGAGCAGTTCTTC

j_call: TRBJ2-3
cdr3_length: 17
v_call: TRBV10-1
d_call: TRBD2
clone_size: once
cdr3_aa: CASSESLAGPRPDTQYF
cdr3_nt: TGCGCCAGCAGTGAGTCTCTAGCGGGCCCCCGACCGGATACGCAGTATTTT

j_call: TRBJ1-1
cdr3_length: 15
v_call: TRBV27
d_call: .
clone_size: .
cdr3_aa: CASSLSSVPNTEAFF
cdr3_nt: TGTGCCAGCAGTTTGTCCAGCGTCCCCAACACTGAAGCTTTCTTT

j_call: TRBJ2-7
cdr3_length: 15
v_call: TRBV4-3
d_call: .
clone_size: .
cdr3_aa: CASSQDSRGATEQYF
cdr3_nt: TGCGCCAGCAGCCAAGATTCCCGGGGGGCTACGGAGCAGTACTTC

j_call: TRBJ2-7
cdr3_length: 14
v_call: TRBV5-6
d_call: .
clone_size: .
cdr3_aa: CASSLGLEVDEQYF
cdr3_nt: TGTGCCAGCAGCTTGGGGTTGGAGGTCGACGAGCAGTACTTC

j_call: TRBJ2-5
cdr3_length: 14
v_call: TRBV27
d_call: TRBD1
clone_size: .
cdr3_aa: CASSLDRGIETQYF
cdr3_nt: TGTGCCAGCAGTTTAGACAGGGGGATCGAGACCCAGTACTTC

j_call: TRBJ1-5
cdr3_length: 14
v_call: TRBV30
d_call: .
clone_size: few
cdr3_aa: CAWSSGGWSQPQHF
cdr3_nt: TGTGCCTGGAGTAGCGGGGGCTGGAGTCAGCCCCAGCATTTT

j_call: TRBJ2-1
cdr3_length: 15
v_call: TRBV18
d_call: TRBD2
clone_size: .
cdr3_aa: CASSLTSGGYNEQFF
cdr3_nt: TGTGCCAGCTCACTAACTAGCGGGGGGTACAATGAGCAGTTCTTC

j_call: TRBJ1-6
cdr3_length: 14
v_call: TRBV9
d_call: .
clone_size: .
cdr3_aa: CASSVEQLNSPLHF
cdr3_nt: TGTGCCAGCAGCGTAGAACAGCTAAATTCACCCCTCCACTTT

j_call: TRBJ2-7
cdr3_length: 14
v_call: TRBV21-1
d_call: .
clone_size: .
cdr3_aa: CASSNRPSSYEQYF
cdr3_nt: TGTGCCAGCAGCAACAGACCGAGCTCCTACGAGCAGTACTTC

j_call: TRBJ2-2
cdr3_length: 12
v_call: TRBV28
d_call: .
clone_size: .
cdr3_aa: CASSFYTGELFF
cdr3_nt: TGTGCCAGCAGTTTTTACACCGGGGAGCTGTTTTTT

j_call: TRBJ2-3
cdr3_length: 14
v_call: TRBV29-1
d_call: .
clone_size: .
cdr3_aa: CSVGGTAVSDTQYF
cdr3_nt: TGCAGCGTGGGAGGGACAGCCGTCTCAGATACGCAGTATTTT

j_call: TRBJ2-7
cdr3_length: 15
v_call: TRBV27
d_call: TRBD1
clone_size: .
cdr3_aa: CASSTRDRGQYEQYF
cdr3_nt: TGTGCCAGCAGTACCCGGGACAGGGGTCAGTACGAGCAGTACTTC

j_call: TRBJ1-5
cdr3_length: 13
v_call: TRBV9
d_call: .
clone_size: few
cdr3_aa: CASSVGAGDAQHF
cdr3_nt: TGTGCCAGCAGCGTAGGGGCGGGGGATGCCCAGCATTTT

j_call: TRBJ2-7
cdr3_length: 14
v_call: TRBV5-6
d_call: .
clone_size: .
cdr3_aa: CASSVEIDSYEQYF
cdr3_nt: TGTGCCAGCAGCGTGGAGATCGACTCCTACGAGCAGTACTTC

j_call: TRBJ2-7
cdr3_length: 14
v_call: TRBV15
d_call: TRBD2
clone_size: .
cdr3_aa: CATSREAGAYEQYF
cdr3_nt: TGTGCCACCAGCAGAGAGGCGGGAGCTTACGAGCAGTACTTC

j_call: TRBJ2-7
cdr3_length: 17
v_call: TRBV30
d_call: TRBD2
clone_size: .
cdr3_aa: CAWRGLAGGLNSYEQYF
cdr3_nt: TGTGCCTGGAGGGGACTAGCGGGGGGTCTTAACTCCTACGAGCAGTACTTC

j_call: TRBJ2-3
cdr3_length: 16
v_call: TRBV9
d_call: TRBD2
clone_size: .
cdr3_aa: CASSVDKRGFTDTQYF
cdr3_nt: TGTGCCAGCAGCGTAGACAAGCGGGGGTTTACAGATACGCAGTATTTT

j_call: TRBJ2-5
cdr3_length: 18
v_call: TRBV7-9
d_call: TRBD2
clone_size: .
cdr3_aa: CASSLGPGLAGGQETQYF
cdr3_nt: TGTGCCAGCAGCTTAGGACCGGGACTAGCGGGGGGGCAGGAGACCCAGTACTTC

j_call: TRBJ2-2
cdr3_length: 15
v_call: TRBV11-2
d_call: TRBD1
clone_size: .
cdr3_aa: CASSLGTGGTGELFF
cdr3_nt: TGTGCCAGCAGCCTCGGGACAGGGGGCACCGGGGAGCTGTTTTTT

j_call: TRBJ2-3
cdr3_length: 15
v_call: TRBV27
d_call: TRBD1
clone_size: .
cdr3_aa: CASSPRTGSTDTQYF
cdr3_nt: TGTGCCAGCAGTCCACGGACAGGGAGCACAGATACGCAGTATTTT

j_call: TRBJ1-1
cdr3_length: 13
v_call: TRBV9
d_call: TRBD1
clone_size: .
cdr3_aa: CASSYGQDTEAFF
cdr3_nt: TGTGCCAGCAGCTACGGACAGGACACTGAAGCTTTCTTT

j_call: TRBJ1-5
cdr3_length: 12
v_call: TRBV7-9
d_call: .
clone_size: .
cdr3_aa: CASSLGRQPQHF
cdr3_nt: TGTGCCAGCAGCTTAGGCAGACAGCCCCAGCATTTT

j_call: TRBJ2-5
cdr3_length: 14
v_call: TRBV6-6
d_call: TRBD1
clone_size: .
cdr3_aa: CASRDRGSEETQYF
cdr3_nt: TGTGCCAGCAGGGACAGGGGGTCGGAAGAGACCCAGTACTTC

j_call: TRBJ1-1
cdr3_length: 15
v_call: TRBV7-9
d_call: .
clone_size: .
cdr3_aa: CASSSPGVGPPEAFF
cdr3_nt: TGTGCCAGCAGCTCCCCGGGGGTGGGCCCCCCTGAAGCTTTCTTT

j_call: TRBJ1-2
cdr3_length: 13
v_call: TRBV5-5
d_call: TRBD1
clone_size: .
cdr3_aa: CASSLGTGGLYTF
cdr3_nt: TGTGCCAGCAGCTTAGGGACAGGGGGGCTCTACACCTTC

j_call: TRBJ2-3
cdr3_length: 14
v_call: TRBV9
d_call: .
clone_size: .
cdr3_aa: CASSVEGEEDTQYF
cdr3_nt: TGTGCCAGCAGCGTAGAGGGAGAAGAGGATACGCAGTATTTT

j_call: TRBJ2-7
cdr3_length: 17
v_call: TRBV4-3
d_call: TRBD2
clone_size: .
cdr3_aa: CASSPYYGGRSPYEQYF
cdr3_nt: TGCGCCAGCAGCCCTTACTACGGCGGGAGATCCCCCTACGAGCAGTACTTC

j_call: TRBJ1-5
cdr3_length: 15
v_call: TRBV6-5
d_call: .
clone_size: .
cdr3_aa: CASSVGSSLNQPQHF
cdr3_nt: TGTGCCAGCAGTGTGGGGTCGAGCCTAAATCAGCCCCAGCATTTT

j_call: TRBJ1-1
cdr3_length: 17
v_call: TRBV2
d_call: .
clone_size: few
cdr3_aa: CASSGRMYRVGNTEAFF
cdr3_nt: TGTGCCAGCAGTGGAAGGATGTACAGGGTCGGGAACACTGAAGCTTTCTTT

j_call: TRBJ2-5
cdr3_length: 12
v_call: TRBV9
d_call: .
clone_size: .
cdr3_aa: CASSRGGGTQYF
cdr3_nt: TGTGCCAGCAGCAGAGGGGGTGGAACCCAGTACTTC

j_call: TRBJ1-6
cdr3_length: 14
v_call: TRBV7-9
d_call: .
clone_size: once
cdr3_aa: CASSLTDYNSPLHF
cdr3_nt: TGTGCCAGCAGCTTGACAGACTATAATTCACCCCTCCACTTT

j_call: TRBJ2-1
cdr3_length: 16
v_call: TRBV11-2
d_call: TRBD2
clone_size: .
cdr3_aa: CASSSISGASYNEQFF
cdr3_nt: TGTGCCAGCAGCAGTATTAGCGGGGCTTCCTACAATGAGCAGTTCTTC

j_call: TRBJ2-7
cdr3_length: 15
v_call: TRBV19
d_call: TRBD1
clone_size: .
cdr3_aa: CASKVTGTGGGEQYF
cdr3_nt: TGTGCCAGTAAGGTTACCGGGACAGGGGGCGGGGAGCAGTACTTC

j_call: TRBJ1-3
cdr3_length: 16
v_call: TRBV7-9
d_call: TRBD1
clone_size: .
cdr3_aa: CASSFRDRGAGNTIYF
cdr3_nt: TGTGCCAGCAGCTTTAGGGACAGGGGAGCTGGAAACACCATATATTTT